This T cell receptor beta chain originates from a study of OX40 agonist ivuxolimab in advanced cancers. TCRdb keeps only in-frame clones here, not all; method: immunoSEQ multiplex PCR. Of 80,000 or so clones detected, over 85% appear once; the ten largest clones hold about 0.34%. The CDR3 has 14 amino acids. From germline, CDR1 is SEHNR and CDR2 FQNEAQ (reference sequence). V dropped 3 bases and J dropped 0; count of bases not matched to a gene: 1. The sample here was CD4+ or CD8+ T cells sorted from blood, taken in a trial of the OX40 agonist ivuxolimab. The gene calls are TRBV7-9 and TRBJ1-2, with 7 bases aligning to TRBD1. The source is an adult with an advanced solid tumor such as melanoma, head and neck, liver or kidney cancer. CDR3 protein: CASSFGTANYGYTF. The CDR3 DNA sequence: TGTGCCAGCAGCTTCGGGACAGCTAACTATGGCTACACCTTC.